Following are 16 T cell receptor beta chains from one sample sequenced in a study of cytomegalovirus exposure and HLA in healthy donors (dated by TCRdb to 2017 to 2019). The library was built by means of the immunoSEQ multiplex PCR assay. A mixture of 60 forward primers for TCR Vbeta segments and 13 reverse primers for TCR Jbeta segments was used in the multiplex PCR. The table was pulled from immuneACCESS by TCRdb, which kept in-frame rearrangements only. Such tables lose some clones; where checked, under half of the loss comes from unresolved V genes, and the rest has no known cause. This sample holds 90,000 or so clones; roughly 80% were observed only once. Roughly 25% of the sample is in the top ten clones. Input material: PBMCs. The receptors shown here come from a woman aged 45-65 years in good health and CMV-seropositive.

The rearrangement uses TRBV9 and TRBJ2-3, with 7 bases matching TRBD1. Germline assignment: CDR1 SGDLS and CDR2 YYNGEE. Trimming at V came to 1 base and at J to 12 bases, leaving 11 bases not matched to a gene. The CDR3 contains 14 residues. DNA of the CDR3: TGTGCCAGCAGCGTACGCCAACAGGGGAGAGGACAGTATTTT. Residues: CASSVRQQGRGQYF. Complete variable domain (other parts from reference TRBV9 and TRBJ2-3): DSGVTQTPKHLITATGQRVTLRCSPRSGDLSVYWYQQSLDQGLQFLIQYYNGEERAKGNILERFSAQQFPDLHSELNLSSLELGDSALYFCASSVRQQGRGQYFGPGTRLTVL.

The rearrangement joins TRBV2 to TRBJ1-1; D perhaps matches TRBD1 (5 bases). Trimming removed 7 bases at V and 11 bases at J, with 20 bases between. The germline V gene has CDR1 SNHLY and CDR2 FYNNEI. This CDR3 has 13 residues. CDR3 residues: CASTPGRDLWAFF. CDR3 sequence (DNA): TGTGCCAGCACCCCTGGGAGGGACCTTTGGGCTTTCTTT.

The V call is TRBV19, the J call TRBJ1-2, with 10 positions matching TRBD1. The CDR3 consists of 14 residues. The germline CDR1 and CDR2 sequences are LNHDA and SQIVND (reference sequence). Trimming at V came to 5 bases and at J to 5 bases, leaving 5 bases not matched to a gene. This CDR3 is CASSLGTGEYGYTF. The DNA for the CDR3 is TGTGCCAGTAGTCTAGGGACAGGGGAGTATGGCTACACCTTC.

The chain combines TRBV11-3 with TRBJ1-2; D unresolved. The CDR3 spans 16 residues. Germline V gives CDR1 SGHNT, CDR2 YENEEA. The V gene lost 1 base and the J gene lost 3 bases, with 15 bases spanning the gap. DNA of the CDR3: TGTGCCAGCAGCTTAGTGGAAGGGAGTTCGGACTATGGCTACACCTTC. It encodes CASSLVEGSSDYGYTF.

The chain is built from TRBV7-9 and TRBJ1-1; 7 positions agree with TRBD1. The germline CDR1 and CDR2 sequences are SEHNR and FQNEAQ (reference sequence). The CDR3 has 13 residues. Germline trimming cut 5 bases from V and 1 base from J; bases unmatched to any gene: 1. The DNA of the CDR3 is TGTGCCAGCAGCACAGGGGCGAACACTGAAGCTTTCTTT. It codes for CASSTGANTEAFF.

V gene TRBV19 combines with J gene TRBJ1-2; weak D call: TRBD1 (6 bases). V was pared by 6 bases and J by 5 bases, with 13 bases between. CDR3 length: 13 amino acids. CDR1 and CDR2 (germline): LNHDA, SQIVND (reference sequence). The CDR3: CASRPQGGYGYTF. CDR3 nucleotide sequence: TGTGCCAGTAGACCACAGGGTGGGTATGGCTACACCTTC.

V is TRBV9 and J is TRBJ1-6; TRBD1 might be the D (6 bases). Trimming cost V 0 bases and J 6 bases, with 10 bases left between them. Germline V gene lookup returns CDR1 SGDLS and CDR2 YYNGEE. The CDR3 spans 15 residues. The CDR3 here is CASSVGNRANSPLHF. CDR3 DNA sequence: TGTGCCAGCAGCGTAGGGAACAGGGCTAATTCACCCCTCCACTTT.

V and J are TRBV19 and TRBJ1-5; 10 positions match TRBD1. CDR1 and CDR2 from the germline V gene are LNHDA and SQIVND (reference sequence). Trimming removed 5 bases from V and 6 bases from J; junction bases left unmatched: 7. The CDR3 sequence is 15 residues long. The CDR3 loop reads CASSPPGQGVQPQHF. CDR3 in DNA: TGTGCCAGTAGTCCCCCCGGACAGGGGGTTCAGCCCCAGCATTTT.

The J gene is TRBJ2-7, the V gene TRBV2, with TRBD1 identical over 11 bases. In germline, CDR1 is SNHLY, CDR2 FYNNEI. This CDR3 contains 15 residues. The trim removed 3 bases at V and 1 base at J, leaving 2 bases unmatched. The CDR3 loop is CASSEGQGGSYEQYV. The CDR3 region has the DNA TGTGCCAGCAGTGAGGGACAGGGGGGATCCTACGAGCAGTACGTC.

The table lists this clone with a count of one. The CDR3 loop reads CASSITGGADTQYF. The CDR3 DNA follows: TGTGCCAGCAGTATCACCGGGGGGGCAGATACGCAGTATTTT. The chain couples TRBV6-6 to TRBJ2-3; 8 nucleotides align to TRBD2. CDR3 size: 14 residues. After removal of 5 bases from V and 4 bases from J, the junction contained 5 bases not matched to a gene. In germline, CDR1 is MNHNY, CDR2 SVGAGI (reference sequence).

This chain joins TRBV5-1 and TRBJ1-6; no reliable D call. V shed 4 bases and J shed 6 bases, with 8 bases lying between them. Germline CDR1 reads SGHRS; CDR2 reads YFSETQ. CDR3 length equals 13 residues. Here the CDR3 reads CASSRESNSPLHF. For the CDR3, the DNA is TGCGCCAGCAGCAGGGAGAGTAATTCACCCCTCCACTTT.

The chain links TRBV5-1 to TRBJ2-3; maybe TRBD1 (7 bases). V lost 6 bases and J 2 bases, leaving 22 bases between the germline ends. The CDR3 is made up of 17 amino acids. Germline V lookup: CDR1 SGHRS, CDR2 YFSETQ. The CDR3 spells CASTRGRNLDYTDTQYF. CDR3 in DNA: TGCGCCAGCACCAGGGGGAGGAACCTCGATTACACAGATACGCAGTATTTT. The full variable domain, with the rest looked up from reference TRBV5-1 and TRBJ2-3, is KAGVTQTPRYLIKTRGQQVTLSCSPISGHRSVSWYQQTPGQGLQFLFEYFSETQRNKGNFPGRFSGRQFSNSRSEMNVSTLELGDSALYLCASTRGRNLDYTDTQYFGPGTRLTVL.

This chain connects TRBV7-3 to TRBJ1-1; D gene ambiguous. CDR1 is SGHTA and CDR2 is FQGTGA in the germline V gene. This CDR3 spans 13 amino acids. V was pared by 5 bases and J by 5 bases, with 12 bases between. CDR3 nucleotides: TGTGCCAGCAGCCAAGAGGTGGCGACTGAAGCTTTCTTT. Protein: CASSQEVATEAFF. The variable domain in full, with the rest retrieved from reference TRBV7-3 and TRBJ1-1, is GAGVSQTPSNKVTEKGKYVELRCDPISGHTALYWYRQSLGQGPEFLIYFQGTGAADDSGLPNDRFFAVRPEGSVSTLKIQRTERGDSAVYLCASSQEVATEAFFGQGTRLTVV.

The chain couples TRBV7-9 to TRBJ1-1, with 8 bases matching TRBD1. The J segment lost 1 base and the V segment lost 1 base, leaving 2 bases of the junction unmatched. The V gene's germline CDR1 is SEHNR and CDR2 FQNEAQ (reference sequence). The CDR3 runs 15 residues. CDR3 DNA sequence: TGTGCCAGCAGCTTAGGCGACAGGGGGAACACTGAAGCTTTCTTT. Translated, it gives CASSLGDRGNTEAFF.

This clone has only a few counts. The V gene is TRBV7-2, the J gene TRBJ2-7; D perhaps matches TRBD1 (6 bases). The V gene lost 5 bases and the J gene lost 3 bases, with 17 bases spanning the gap. Germline assignment: CDR1 SGHTA and CDR2 FQGNSA. The length of the CDR3 is 15 residues. The CDR3 DNA reads TGTGCCAGCAGCACCGCAGGGGCCAACGTCTACGAGCAGTACTTC. Its translation is CASSTAGANVYEQYF.

DNA for the CDR3: TGTGCCAGCAGTTTATCGCGACTAGAAGGGCCCTCTGTTTGGCAGTATTTT. It translates to CASSLSRLEGPSVWQYF. The chain has TRBV27 and TRBJ2-3, with a possible D match to TRBD2 (6 bases). Deletions cut 0 bases from V and 11 bases from J, with 24 bases between. The CDR3 length is 17 residues. The V gene's germline CDR1 is MNHEY and CDR2 SMNVEV (reference sequence).